Given below is one T cell receptor beta chain in context. Antigen unknown. Sequencing used immunoSEQ multiplex PCR; TCRdb keeps in-frame clones, though not all of them. This sample has some 500,000 clones; about 96% occur once, and the top ten carry 0.05% to 0.08%. This entry belongs to a study of shared clonotypes between healthy human individuals. Study-level background: Three plates were used per donor for CD4 naive, three for CD4 memory, two for CD8 naive and one for CD8 memory. Study-wide points: Sharing across four donors was seen in roughly 5% of naive CD4 clonotypes.

CDR3 length: 22 residues. The germline V gene has CDR1 MNHEY and CDR2 SMNVEV (reference sequence). The J segment lost 2 bases and the V segment lost 2 bases, leaving 20 bases of the junction unmatched. Specimen: naive CD4+ T cells sorted from blood. Described subset: CD45RA+ positively selected. This receptor was identified in a woman aged 30 to 39 in good health. The chain combines TRBV27 with TRBJ2-3, with TRBD2 matching 12 bases. The CDR3, as DNA: TGTGCCAGCAGTTTAGGCCCTCGTGAGGGCGGACTAGCGGGACCTCTCACAGATACGCAGTATTTT. The encoded protein is CASSLGPREGGLAGPLTDTQYF.